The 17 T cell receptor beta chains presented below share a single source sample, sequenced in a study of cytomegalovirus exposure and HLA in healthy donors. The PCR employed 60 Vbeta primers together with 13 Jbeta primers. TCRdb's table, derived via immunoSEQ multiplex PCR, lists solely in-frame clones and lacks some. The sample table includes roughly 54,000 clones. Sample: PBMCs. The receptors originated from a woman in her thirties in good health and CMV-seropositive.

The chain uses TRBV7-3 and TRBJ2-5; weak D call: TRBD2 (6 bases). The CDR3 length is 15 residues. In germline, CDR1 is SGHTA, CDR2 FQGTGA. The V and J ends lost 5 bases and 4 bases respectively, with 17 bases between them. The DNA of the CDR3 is TGTGCCAGCAGCCCCCAAGGGACTTCGATAGAGACCCAGTACTTC. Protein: CASSPQGTSIETQYF.

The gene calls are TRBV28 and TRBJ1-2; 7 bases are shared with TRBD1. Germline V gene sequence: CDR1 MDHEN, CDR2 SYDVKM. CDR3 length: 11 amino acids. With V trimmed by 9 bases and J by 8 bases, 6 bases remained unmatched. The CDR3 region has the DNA TGTGCCAGTACAGGGGCTTTGGGCTACACCTTC. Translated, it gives CASTGALGYTF.

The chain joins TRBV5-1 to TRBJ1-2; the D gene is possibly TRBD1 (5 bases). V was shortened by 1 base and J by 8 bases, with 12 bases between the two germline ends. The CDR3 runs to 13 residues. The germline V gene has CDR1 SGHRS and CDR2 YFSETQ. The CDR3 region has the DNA TGCGCCAGCAGCTTGATAGCAGGGAAAGGCTACACCTTC. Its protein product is CASSLIAGKGYTF.

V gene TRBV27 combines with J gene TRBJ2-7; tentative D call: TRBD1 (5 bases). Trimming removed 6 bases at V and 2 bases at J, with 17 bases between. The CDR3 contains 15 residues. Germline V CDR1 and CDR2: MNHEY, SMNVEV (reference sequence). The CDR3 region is CASRITGGSAYEQYF. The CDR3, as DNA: TGTGCCAGCAGAATCACAGGCGGCAGCGCCTACGAGCAGTACTTC.

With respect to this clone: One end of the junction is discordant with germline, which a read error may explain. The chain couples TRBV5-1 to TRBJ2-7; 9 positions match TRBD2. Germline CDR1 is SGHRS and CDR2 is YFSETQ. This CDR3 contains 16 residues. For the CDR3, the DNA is TGCGCCAGCAGCGCCCCCGGAGGGCTAGCGGGAAATCAGGAGGACTTC. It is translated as CASSAPGGLAGNQEDF.

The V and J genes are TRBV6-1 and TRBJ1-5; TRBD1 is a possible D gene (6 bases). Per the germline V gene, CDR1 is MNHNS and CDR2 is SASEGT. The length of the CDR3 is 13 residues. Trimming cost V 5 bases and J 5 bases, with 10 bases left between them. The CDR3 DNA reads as TGTGCCAGCAGTCAGGGGACCCATCAGCCCCAGCATTTT. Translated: CASSQGTHQPQHF.

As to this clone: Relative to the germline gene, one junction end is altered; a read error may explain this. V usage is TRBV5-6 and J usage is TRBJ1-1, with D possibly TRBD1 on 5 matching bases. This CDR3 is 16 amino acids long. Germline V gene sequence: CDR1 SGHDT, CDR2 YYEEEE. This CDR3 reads CASSLALGSWGTEDFF. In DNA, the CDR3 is TGTGCCAGCAGCTTGGCCCTTGGGTCCTGGGGCACTGAAGATTTCTTT.

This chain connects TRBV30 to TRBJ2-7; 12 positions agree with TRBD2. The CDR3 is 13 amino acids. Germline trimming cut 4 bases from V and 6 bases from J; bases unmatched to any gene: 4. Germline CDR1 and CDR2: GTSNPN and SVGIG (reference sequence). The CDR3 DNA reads TGTGCCTGGAACCTAGCGGGAGGGCGCGAGCAGTACTTC. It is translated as CAWNLAGGREQYF.

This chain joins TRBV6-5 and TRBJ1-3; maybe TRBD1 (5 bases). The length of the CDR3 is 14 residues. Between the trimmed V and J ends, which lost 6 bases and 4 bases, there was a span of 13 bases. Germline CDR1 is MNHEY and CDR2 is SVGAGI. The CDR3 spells CASRRGVSGNTIYF. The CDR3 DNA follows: TGTGCCAGCAGACGGGGGGTGTCCGGAAACACCATATATTTT.

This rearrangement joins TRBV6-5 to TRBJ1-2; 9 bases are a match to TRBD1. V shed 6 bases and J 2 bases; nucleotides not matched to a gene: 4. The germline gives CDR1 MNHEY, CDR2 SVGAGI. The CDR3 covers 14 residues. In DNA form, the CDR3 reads TGTGCCAGCAGACCCGACAGGGGGAACTATGGCTACACCTTC. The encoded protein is CASRPDRGNYGYTF.

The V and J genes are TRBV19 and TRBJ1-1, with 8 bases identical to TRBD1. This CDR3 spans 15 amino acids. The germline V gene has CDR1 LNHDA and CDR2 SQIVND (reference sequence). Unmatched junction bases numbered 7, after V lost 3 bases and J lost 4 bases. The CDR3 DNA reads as TGTGCCAGTAGTATCGGGCAGGGGGCCCCCACTGAAGCTTTCTTT. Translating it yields CASSIGQGAPTEAFF.

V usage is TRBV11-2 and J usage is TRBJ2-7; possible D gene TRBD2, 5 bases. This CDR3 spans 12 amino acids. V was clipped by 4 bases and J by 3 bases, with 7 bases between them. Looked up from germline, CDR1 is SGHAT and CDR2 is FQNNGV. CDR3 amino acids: CASSWRVYEQYF. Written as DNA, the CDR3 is TGTGCCAGCAGCTGGCGGGTCTACGAGCAGTACTTC.

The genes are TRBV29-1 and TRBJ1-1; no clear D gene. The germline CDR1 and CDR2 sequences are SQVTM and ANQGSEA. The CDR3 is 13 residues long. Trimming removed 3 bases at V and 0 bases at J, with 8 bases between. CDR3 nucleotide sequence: TGCAGCGTTGAGCCACTCTTGAACACTGAAGCTTTCTTT. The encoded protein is CSVEPLLNTEAFF.

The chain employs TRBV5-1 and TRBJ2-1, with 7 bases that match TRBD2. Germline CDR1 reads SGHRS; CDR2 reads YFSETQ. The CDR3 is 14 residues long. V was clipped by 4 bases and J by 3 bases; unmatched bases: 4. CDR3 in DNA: TGCGCCAGCAGCCTCCGGGACTACTACAATGAGCAGTTCTTC. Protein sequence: CASSLRDYYNEQFF.

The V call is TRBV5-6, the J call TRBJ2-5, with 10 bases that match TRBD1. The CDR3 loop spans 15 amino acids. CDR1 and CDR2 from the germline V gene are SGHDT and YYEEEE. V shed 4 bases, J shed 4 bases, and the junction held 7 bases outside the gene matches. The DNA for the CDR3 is TGTGCCAGCAGCACCGGGACAGGGGCCCGAGAGACCCAGTACTTC. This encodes CASSTGTGARETQYF.

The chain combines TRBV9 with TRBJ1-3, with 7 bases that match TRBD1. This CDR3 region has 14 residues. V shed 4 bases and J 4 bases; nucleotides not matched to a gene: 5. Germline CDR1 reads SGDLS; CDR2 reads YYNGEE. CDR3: CASSIRDSGNTIYF. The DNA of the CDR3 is TGTGCCAGCAGCATAAGGGACAGCGGAAACACCATATATTTT. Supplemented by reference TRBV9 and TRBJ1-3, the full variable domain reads DSGVTQTPKHLITATGQRVTLRCSPRSGDLSVYWYQQSLDQGLQFLIQYYNGEERAKGNILERFSAQQFPDLHSELNLSSLELGDSALYFCASSIRDSGNTIYFGEGSWLTVV.

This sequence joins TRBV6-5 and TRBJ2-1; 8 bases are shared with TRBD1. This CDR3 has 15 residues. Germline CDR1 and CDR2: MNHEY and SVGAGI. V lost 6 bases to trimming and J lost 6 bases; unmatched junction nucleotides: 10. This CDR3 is CASSRTGIGGNEQFF. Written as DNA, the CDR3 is TGTGCCAGCAGCAGGACAGGGATAGGTGGCAATGAGCAGTTCTTC.